Presented here are 20 T cell receptor beta chains from one specimen sequenced in a study of blood T cell repertoires in COVID-19. Measured with immunoSEQ multiplex PCR; TCRdb has only the in-frame clones, and not every one. The sample records around 220,000 clones, 65% to 90% being singletons. Specimen: peripheral blood. These receptors were obtained from a man in his fifties or sixties with acute or convalescent COVID-19.

The chain combines TRBV18 with TRBJ2-7; a weak D match, TRBD2 (6 bases). Germline V gives CDR1 KGHSH, CDR2 LQKENI. The CDR3 is 15 residues long. Trimming shortened V by 3 bases and J by 3 bases, and 15 bases separated the two germline ends. In nucleotides, the CDR3 is TGTGCCAGCTCACCGGTGTCCCAGGGACTCTACGAGCAGTACTTC. This codes for CASSPVSQGLYEQYF.

This chain connects TRBV4-1 to TRBJ1-1, with D unresolved. The germline gives CDR1 MGHRA, CDR2 YSYEKL. The CDR3 is 17 residues long. Between the trimmed V and J ends, which lost 0 bases and 1 base, there was a span of 15 bases. The CDR3 spells CASSQDRLATANTEAFF. CDR3 nucleotide sequence: TGCGCCAGCAGCCAAGACCGGTTGGCCACAGCGAACACTGAAGCTTTCTTT.

The gene calls are TRBV7-2 and TRBJ2-5; a possible D gene is TRBD2 (5 bases). V shed 5 bases and J shed 2 bases, with 12 bases lying between them. Germline-derived CDR1 and CDR2 are SGHTA and FQGNSA. The CDR3 consists of 14 residues. The CDR3 DNA sequence: TGTGCCAGCAGCAGATCCGGGATGCAAGAGACCCAGTACTTC. It codes for CASSRSGMQETQYF.

V gene TRBV2 combines with J gene TRBJ1-1, with 9 bases identical to TRBD1. The germline CDR1 and CDR2 sequences are SNHLY and FYNNEI. The CDR3 has 15 amino acids. V dropped 6 bases and J dropped 6; count of bases not matched to a gene: 11. The CDR3 DNA reads as TGTGCCAGCAGCCCGGCCGGGACAGGGTTGGCTGAAGCTTTCTTT. Protein: CASSPAGTGLAEAFF.

The chain recombines TRBV6-5 with TRBJ1-2, with TRBD1 identical over 10 bases. J lost 1 base, V lost 6 bases, and 5 bases had no gene match. CDR1 is MNHEY, CDR2 SVGAGI, per germline. The CDR3 covers 15 residues. The CDR3: CASSPDRGLNYGYTF. The CDR3, as DNA: TGTGCCAGCAGCCCCGACAGGGGGCTTAACTATGGCTACACCTTC.

The CDR3 coding sequence is TGTGCCAGCAGCTATGACAGGGGACCTAATCAGCCCCAGCATTTT. Translation: CASSYDRGPNQPQHF. The rearrangement uses TRBV7-9 and TRBJ1-5; TRBD1 matches 8 bases. Germline V gene data show CDR1 as SEHNR and CDR2 as FQNEAQ (reference sequence). The trim removed 4 bases at V and 4 bases at J, leaving 6 bases unmatched. The CDR3 loop spans 15 amino acids.

The chain has TRBV5-1 and TRBJ2-7; D remains unclear. From germline, CDR1 is SGHRS and CDR2 YFSETQ. The CDR3 is made up of 13 amino acids. Trimming pared 4 bases from V and 7 bases from J, leaving 15 bases between. CDR3 sequence (DNA): TGCGCCAGCAGCCCGTCTGCCTCTCGGGAGCAGTACTTC. Protein: CASSPSASREQYF. The whole variable domain, remainder taken from reference TRBV5-1 and TRBJ2-7, is KAGVTQTPRYLIKTRGQQVTLSCSPISGHRSVSWYQQTPGQGLQFLFEYFSETQRNKGNFPGRFSGRQFSNSRSEMNVSTLELGDSALYLCASSPSASREQYFGPGTRLTVT.

The chain uses TRBV29-1 and TRBJ1-5; a possible D gene is TRBD1 (6 bases). This CDR3 contains 15 residues. Germline V CDR1 and CDR2: SQVTM, ANQGSEA. Trimming cost V 4 bases and J 3 bases, with 16 bases left between them. The CDR3, as DNA: TGCAGCGTTGTGTGGGGCGCAGGGGCCAATCAGCCCCAGCATTTT. Translation: CSVVWGAGANQPQHF.

The chain uses TRBV5-4 and TRBJ2-6, with a weak D call TRBD2 (5 bases). The CDR3 totals 15 residues. In germline, CDR1 is SGHNT, CDR2 YYREEE (reference sequence). V lost 3 bases and J 0 bases, leaving 7 bases between the germline ends. The CDR3 nucleotides are TGTGCCAGCAGCTGGAGGAGCTCTGGGGCCAACGTCCTGACTTTC. Translation: CASSWRSSGANVLTF.

This clone occurred a few times. V usage is TRBV11-1 and J usage is TRBJ2-3; unclear D gene. The CDR3 is 16 residues long. Between the trimmed V and J ends, which lost 5 bases and 1 base, there was a span of 16 bases. Per the germline V gene, CDR1 is SGHAT and CDR2 is FQDESV (reference sequence). CDR3 nucleotide sequence: TGTGCCAGCAGCCCTCCGGAGCCCGGTGGCACAGATACGCAGTATTTT. As protein: CASSPPEPGGTDTQYF.

As concerns this clone: Other DNA sequences in this sample translate to the same CDR3. This chain links TRBV7-3 with TRBJ1-2, with TRBD1 identical over 7 bases. CDR3 length equals 13 residues. V gave up 3 bases and J gave up 8 bases; unmatched junction bases: 6. The V gene's germline CDR1 is SGHTA and CDR2 FQGTGA. The CDR3 nucleotides read TGTGCCAGCAGCTTTAAGGGGGCCGGGGGCTACACCTTC. The encoded protein is CASSFKGAGGYTF.

This chain joins TRBV29-1 and TRBJ2-6, with D uncertain. The CDR3 is 14 amino acids. Germline V gives CDR1 SQVTM, CDR2 ANQGSEA. V lost 5 bases and J lost 0, with 8 bases in between. CDR3 DNA sequence: TGCAGCGTTTACAGTTTCTCTGGGGCCAACGTCCTGACTTTC. Amino acids: CSVYSFSGANVLTF.

This clone was seen once. The chain combines TRBV19 with TRBJ1-3, with D hard to call. CDR1 is LNHDA and CDR2 is SQIVND in the germline V gene (reference sequence). V was clipped by 3 bases and J by 12 bases, with 15 bases between them. This CDR3 has 13 amino acids. For the CDR3, the DNA is TGTGCCAGTAGTATGATCGGAGGTATTGGCATATATTTT. This encodes CASSMIGGIGIYF.

This chain uses TRBV10-3 with TRBJ1-2; D may be TRBD1 (5 bases). The germline gives CDR1 ENHRY, CDR2 SYGVKD. Deletions cut 6 bases from V and 4 bases from J, with 12 bases between. The CDR3 consists of 13 residues. CDR3 residues: CAISSGLIYGYTF. CDR3 nucleotides: TGTGCCATCAGCTCGGGACTTATCTATGGCTACACCTTC.

J is TRBJ2-3 and V is TRBV18; TRBD1 aligns across 7 bases. This CDR3 spans 16 amino acids. Germline V CDR1 and CDR2: KGHSH, LQKENI. V dropped 4 bases and J dropped 0; count of bases not matched to a gene: 7. The CDR3 sequence is CASSRAGTASTDTQYF. CDR3 DNA: TGTGCCAGCTCACGCGCCGGGACAGCTAGCACAGATACGCAGTATTTT.

The chain combines TRBV6-1 with TRBJ2-7; 12 positions agree with TRBD2. Per germline, CDR1 MNHNS and CDR2 SASEGT. Unmatched junction bases numbered 3, after V lost 0 bases and J lost 3 bases. This CDR3 region has 16 residues. CDR3 DNA: TGTGCCAGCAGTGAAGCTATACTAGCGGGGGGCTACGAGCAGTACTTC. This translates into CASSEAILAGGYEQYF.

This clone turned up a few times. This chain connects TRBV5-6 to TRBJ1-2; D remains unclear. V was clipped by 0 bases and J by 8 bases, with 14 bases between them. This CDR3 contains 14 residues. CDR1 is SGHDT, CDR2 YYEEEE, per germline. The CDR3 DNA follows: TGTGCCAGCAGCTTGGAGGGCCGGGCGGGCGGCTACACCTTC. The encoded protein is CASSLEGRAGGYTF.

This clone has just one count. V gene TRBV2 combines with J gene TRBJ2-7; D might be TRBD2 (5 bases). The CDR3 totals 12 residues. Germline values: CDR1 SNHLY, CDR2 FYNNEI. The V and J ends lost 10 bases and 6 bases respectively, with 16 bases between them. CDR3 in amino acids: CAILPQSGEQYF. CDR3 nucleotides: TGTGCCATCCTCCCCCAAAGCGGCGAGCAGTACTTC.

This clone was counted at least ten times. The J gene is TRBJ2-7, the V gene TRBV4-1; 7 bases line up with TRBD2. The CDR3 sequence is 15 residues long. J gave up 2 bases and V 1 base, and 5 bases lay outside the gene matches. In germline, CDR1 is MGHRA, CDR2 YSYEKL. CDR3 residues: CASSQAGGSPYEQYF. The CDR3 DNA sequence: TGCGCCAGCAGCCAAGCGGGGGGTTCACCCTACGAGCAGTACTTC.

The chain carries TRBV3-1 (or the pseudogene TRBV3-2) and TRBJ1-1, with TRBD1 as a possible D gene (5 bases). Trimming removed 4 bases at V and 1 base at J, with 13 bases between. From germline, CDR1 is LGHDT and CDR2 YNNKEL (reference sequence). There are 15 residues in the CDR3. For the CDR3, the DNA is TGTGCCAGCAGCCGGCGGGGGAAGGGGAACACTGAAGCTTTCTTT. Protein product: CASSRRGKGNTEAFF.